A selection of T cell receptor beta chains follows, all from one sample in a study of early T cells in non-severe SARS-CoV-2 infection. In TCRdb, the 5' RACE reads were re-called with MiXCR into one record per CDR3 protein. The sample consists of 80,000 to 100,000 distinct CDR3 sequences, 12% of them appearing once. Sequenced: whole blood. The origin of the receptors is an adult who was a healthcare worker with PCR-confirmed SARS-CoV-2 infection or an uninfected control (not recorded which). The CDR3 runs from the conserved cysteine through the conserved F or W. D genes are given only for firm matches. Size is omitted from some rows. Given values are once, few, many or a class for expanded clones.

- TRBJ1-4 TRBD1 14 TRBV20-1 TGCAGTGCCACGGGGGGGACAGATAATGAAAAACTGTTTTTT CSATGGTDNEKLFF
few TRBJ2-5 TRBD2 15 TRBV20-1 TGCAGTGCTGCAAGGACTAGCGGGAGTCAAGAGACCCAGTACTTC CSAARTSGSQETQYF
many TRBJ2-3 TRBD2 16 TRBV7-8 TGTGCCAGCAGCTTAGTCCCTAGCGGGAGGGCAGATACGCAGTATTTT CASSLVPSGRADTQYF
many TRBJ1-1 TRBD1 15 TRBV19 TGTGCCAGTAGTAGGACAGGGGGCTTTGAAACTGAAGCTTTCTTT CASSRTGGFETEAFF
many TRBJ2-6 - 16 TRBV7-2 TGTGCCAGCCACCCAGATGCAGGGGCTGGGGCCAACGTCCTGACTTTC CASHPDAGAGANVLTF
- TRBJ2-1 TRBD1 14 TRBV24-1 TGTGCCACCAGGGGACAGGGGGGAAGAAATGAGCAGTTCTTC CATRGQGGRNEQFF
- TRBJ2-7 - 11 TRBV6-5 TGTGCCAGCAGTTTTTTGGGGCGGCAGTACTTC CASSFLGRQYF
few TRBJ2-3 - 13 TRBV29-1 TGCAGCGTTCCCCAGGGGCAGGCAGATACGCAGTATTTT CSVPQGQADTQYF
many TRBJ2-7 - 10 TRBV12-3/TRBV12-4 TGTGCCAGCGGCTCCTACGAGCAGTACTTC CASGSYEQYF
- TRBJ2-1 TRBD2 13 TRBV20-1 TGCAGTGCTAGAGTCCTTGGACTAGATGAGCAGTTCTTC CSARVLGLDEQFF
many TRBJ2-1 - 11 TRBV24-1 TGTGCCACCAGTGAGGGTGATGAGCAGTTCTTC CATSEGDEQFF
many TRBJ2-7 TRBD2 14 TRBV18 TGTGCCAGCTCGCTCACTAGCGGGAGCTACGAGCAGTACTTC CASSLTSGSYEQYF
few TRBJ2-7 - 15 TRBV5-1 TGCGCCAGCAGCTTGGCCCTGGGTCCGAACAACGAGCAGTACTTC CASSLALGPNNEQYF
few TRBJ2-3 TRBD2 17 TRBV19 TGTGCCAGTAGTGACGGACTAGCGGGATCCCCCACAGATACGCAGTATTTT CASSDGLAGSPTDTQYF
few TRBJ2-5 - 16 TRBV7-2 TGTGCCAGCAGCACCTTAACTAGTCTGGCCCGGGAGACCCAGTACTTC CASSTLTSLARETQYF
medium-sized TRBJ2-7 - 16 TRBV4-3 TGCGCCAGCAGCCCTACTATGGACCTTGGACTTTACGAGCAGTACTTC CASSPTMDLGLYEQYF
few TRBJ1-3 - 14 TRBV3-1 TGTGCCAGCAGCCCCGGGATGGCTGGAAACACCATATATTTT CASSPGMAGNTIYF
few TRBJ2-1 - 16 TRBV20-1 TGCAGTGCCCTAATAGGGTCTAGCAGCTCCTACAATGAGCAGTTCTTC CSALIGSSSSYNEQFF
few TRBJ2-7 TRBD1 15 TRBV20-1 TGCAGTGCTAGACGATCCGGGACAGGGATGAACGAGCAGTACTTC CSARRSGTGMNEQYF
few TRBJ2-7 TRBD2 16 TRBV14 TGTGCCAGCAGCGGCGGTCCGGGACTAGGCTCCTACGAGCAGTACTTC CASSGGPGLGSYEQYF
- TRBJ2-5 TRBD2 17 TRBV4-1 TGCGCCAGCAGCCAAGAAGCAATGGGAGTTAGCGGGCGGACCCAGTACTTC CASSQEAMGVSGRTQYF
few TRBJ2-5 TRBD2 14 TRBV12-3/TRBV12-4 TGTGCCAGCAGTCAAAGGGGACTAGCGGAGACCCAGTACTTC CASSQRGLAETQYF
many TRBJ2-7 - 15 TRBV7-8 TGTGCCAGCAGCTTAGTCCCTGAGGGGAGCTACGAGCAGTACTTC CASSLVPEGSYEQYF
few TRBJ1-4 - 16 TRBV7-8 TGTGCCAGCAGCTTAGGGCCCCGGGGGAGTGTTGAAAAACTGTTTTTT CASSLGPRGSVEKLFF
many TRBJ2-1 TRBD1 13 TRBV20-1 TGCAGTGCAATCCGGGACAGATACAATGAGCAGTTCTTC CSAIRDRYNEQFF
many TRBJ2-5 TRBD2 19 TRBV7-3 TGTGCCAGCAGCCCAGGGCTAGCGGGAGGAGGGGCCGGACAAGAGACCCAGTACTTC CASSPGLAGGGAGQETQYF
many TRBJ2-3 - 13 TRBV20-1 TGCAGTGCTAGCCCCCCGGGCACAGATACGCAGTATTTT CSASPPGTDTQYF
many TRBJ2-5 - 13 TRBV5-1 TGTGCCAGCAGTTTGGAGGGCCTAGAGACCCAGTACTTC CASSLEGLETQYF
few TRBJ2-2 TRBD1 15 TRBV10-3 TGTGCCATCAGTGAACCCGGGACAGTCACCGGGGAGCTGTTTTTT CAISEPGTVTGELFF
few TRBJ2-7 TRBD2 13 TRBV30 TGTGCCTGGAATACGGGAGGGCCCTACGAGCAGTACTTC CAWNTGGPYEQYF
few TRBJ2-7 - 14 TRBV5-6 TGTGCCAGCAGCAGAAAACGGTCTAGCTACGAGCAGTACTTC CASSRKRSSYEQYF
- TRBJ1-1 - 15 TRBV27 TGTGCCAGCGGGGAACCCTGGAGCAGAAACACTGAAGCTTTCTTT CASGEPWSRNTEAFF
few TRBJ1-5 - 16 TRBV29-1 TGCAGCGTCCGGGACACCCCGGGCGGAAGCAATCAGCCCCAGCATTTT CSVRDTPGGSNQPQHF
many TRBJ1-1 - 14 TRBV6-2/TRBV6-3 TGTGCCAGCAGTGGGGGACTCCCTCGCACTGAAGCTTTCTTT CASSGGLPRTEAFF
- TRBJ1-1 - 13 TRBV20-1 TGCAGTGCTAGAGGTTTGGCCTACACTGAAGCTTTCTTT CSARGLAYTEAFF
- TRBJ1-5 - 13 TRBV10-2 TGCGCCAGCTTTGCGGGGTTTAATCAGCCCCAGCATTTT CASFAGFNQPQHF
many TRBJ2-7 TRBD2 12 TRBV29-1 TGCAGCGTTGTTGGGGGGGGTAGCGAGCAGTACTTC CSVVGGGSEQYF
- TRBJ1-1 - 14 TRBV2 TGTGCCAGCAGTGAATGGCGGAAGAACACTGAAGCTTTCTTT CASSEWRKNTEAFF
many TRBJ1-5 - 12 TRBV20-1 TGCAGTGCTAGCGGGGGGAATCAGCCCCAGCATTTT CSASGGNQPQHF
few TRBJ1-6 - 14 TRBV9 TGTGCCAGCAGCGTTATTGGAGAGGGTTCACCCCTCCACTTT CASSVIGEGSPLHF
- TRBJ2-7 - 16 TRBV4-2 TGTGCCAGCAGCCAAGATTTAAGAGACAGCTACTACGAGCAGTACTTC CASSQDLRDSYYEQYF
many TRBJ2-1 TRBD1 13 TRBV5-1 TGCGCCAGCAGTTGGGGACAGGTCAATGAGCAGTTCTTC CASSWGQVNEQFF
many TRBJ1-2 - 14 TRBV4-1 TGCGCCAGCAGCCAAGCCGAAACTCTATATGGCTACACCTTC CASSQAETLYGYTF
- TRBJ1-5 TRBD1 16 TRBV12-3/TRBV12-4 TGTGCCAGCAGTAATGGACAGGGGTTTGGCAATCAGCCCCAGCATTTT CASSNGQGFGNQPQHF
- TRBJ2-5 - 12 TRBV7-2 TGTGCCAGCAGCTCCAACCAAGAGACCCAGTACTTC CASSSNQETQYF
- TRBJ2-3 TRBD1 16 TRBV25-1 TGTGCCAGCAGTTACCAAAGGACAGGGCGTGCAGATACGCAGTATTTT CASSYQRTGRADTQYF